A selection of T cell receptor beta chains follows, all from one sample in a study of blood T cell repertoires in COVID-19. TCRdb's copy holds only in-frame clones and misses some; the assay was immunoSEQ multiplex PCR. The repertoire has roughly 240,000 clones, more than 75% of them found once; the top ten carry more than 2.5%. Specimen: peripheral blood. The source of these receptors is a woman aged 25 to 45 who had recovered from COVID-19. The CDR3 runs from the conserved cysteine through the conserved F or W. D genes are given only for firm matches. Part of the rows lack a size; the others show once, few, many or a class for expanded clones.

d_call,clone_size,j_call,v_call,cdr3_aa,cdr3_nt
TRBD1,-,TRBJ1-2,TRBV18,CASSPDGTGMGYGYTF,TGTGCCAGCTCACCAGATGGGACAGGGATGGGCTATGGCTACACCTTC
TRBD1,-,TRBJ1-1,TRBV5-6,CASSENPGGSTEAFF,TGTGCCAGCAGCGAAAATCCAGGGGGCAGCACTGAAGCTTTCTTT
-,-,TRBJ2-7,TRBV29-1,CSVGGQGPYEQYF,TGCAGCGTTGGGGGGCAGGGCCCCTACGAGCAGTACTTC
-,-,TRBJ1-6,TRBV25-1,CASSEKYRGANNSPLHF,TGTGCCAGCAGTGAAAAGTATCGGGGGGCAAATAATTCACCCCTCCACTTT
TRBD1,-,TRBJ1-1,TRBV7-2,CASSSRTGGTEAFF,TGTGCCAGCAGCTCGAGGACAGGGGGCACTGAAGCTTTCTTT
-,-,TRBJ1-1,TRBV27,CASSFPLPGLLNTEAFF,TGTGCCAGCAGTTTCCCCTTACCGGGACTGCTGAACACTGAAGCTTTCTTT
-,-,TRBJ1-2,TRBV20-1,CSASGGPYGYTF,TGCAGTGCTAGTGGAGGGCCCTATGGCTACACCTTC
TRBD1,-,TRBJ1-2,TRBV9,CASSVRSQGVDGYTF,TGTGCCAGCAGCGTACGGTCACAGGGGGTTGATGGCTACACCTTC
-,-,TRBJ2-5,TRBV4-2,CASSQDNQETQYF,TGTGCCAGCAGCCAAGATAACCAAGAGACCCAGTACTTC
-,-,TRBJ2-5,TRBV4-2,CASSPTGGFQETQYF,TGTGCCAGCAGCCCGACTGGGGGGTTCCAAGAGACCCAGTACTTC
TRBD2,-,TRBJ2-2,TRBV10-1,CATGHHPSGNTGELFF,TGCGCCACCGGACATCATCCTAGCGGGAACACCGGGGAGCTGTTTTTT
TRBD1,-,TRBJ1-4,TRBV7-2,CASSPHRGDEKLFF,TGTGCCAGCAGCCCGCACAGGGGAGATGAAAAACTGTTTTTT
TRBD1,-,TRBJ2-7,TRBV7-8,CASSAAGTGLGEQYF,TGTGCCAGCAGCGCGGCCGGGACAGGTCTCGGCGAGCAGTACTTC
TRBD1,-,TRBJ1-2,TRBV10-3,CAISGGQINYGYTF,TGTGCCATCAGTGGGGGACAGATTAACTATGGCTACACCTTC
TRBD2,-,TRBJ2-5,TRBV29-1,CSVVFGGAASYQETQYF,TGCAGCGTTGTTTTCGGGGGGGCCGCTTCGTACCAAGAGACCCAGTACTTC
-,-,TRBJ2-1,TRBV3-1/TRBV3-2,CASRLGVGGGHNEQFF,TGTGCCAGCAGACTCGGAGTAGGGGGGGGTCACAATGAGCAGTTCTTC
TRBD1,-,TRBJ1-1,TRBV29-1,CSAGTGTGGTEAFF,TGCAGCGCGGGGACCGGGACAGGGGGAACTGAAGCTTTCTTT
TRBD2,once,TRBJ2-1,TRBV2,CASKQTGGEQFF,TGTGCCAGCAAACAGACGGGAGGTGAGCAGTTCTTC
-,-,TRBJ2-7,TRBV19,CASSISVPGSYEQYF,TGTGCCAGTAGTATATCGGTACCCGGGTCCTACGAGCAGTACTTC
TRBD2,-,TRBJ2-7,TRBV2,CASSEGWRGGPEQYF,TGTGCCAGCAGTGAAGGATGGCGGGGGGGGCCCGAGCAGTACTTC
-,-,TRBJ2-1,TRBV18,CASSPPGHIMGNEQFF,TGTGCCAGCTCACCACCGGGGCACATTATGGGGAATGAGCAGTTCTTC
TRBD2,-,TRBJ2-1,TRBV18,CASSPLAGGNLYTTNEQFF,TGTGCCAGCTCACCGCTAGCGGGGGGGAATTTGTACACAACCAATGAGCAGTTCTTC
TRBD2,-,TRBJ2-1,TRBV5-1,CASSATLAGGPLNEQFF,TGCGCCAGCAGCGCGACTTTAGCGGGGGGGCCCTTAAATGAGCAGTTCTTC
-,-,TRBJ1-2,TRBV6-5,CASRETGGNYGYTF,TGTGCCAGCAGGGAGACCGGGGGAAACTATGGCTACACCTTC
-,-,TRBJ1-1,TRBV7-2,CASSLARVNTEAFF,TGTGCCAGCAGCTTAGCACGAGTGAACACTGAAGCTTTCTTT
-,-,TRBJ1-2,TRBV7-9,CASSSGNSPRGGTF,TGTGCCAGCAGCTCCGGCAATTCCCCCCGAGGTGGCACCTTC
-,-,TRBJ1-3,TRBV29-1,CSAGQSSGNTIYF,TGCAGCGCCGGACAGAGCTCTGGAAACACCATATATTTT
TRBD1,-,TRBJ1-1,TRBV11-1,CASSFKRGRTEAFF,TGTGCCAGCAGCTTCAAAAGGGGGCGCACTGAAGCTTTCTTT
TRBD1,-,TRBJ1-1,TRBV9,CASSVGQGGTEAFF,TGTGCCAGCAGCGTGGGACAGGGGGGCACTGAAGCTTTCTTT
TRBD1,once,TRBJ1-2,TRBV7-2,CASSFSDRGRYGYTF,TGTGCCAGCAGCTTCTCGGACAGGGGTCGTTATGGCTACACCTTC
TRBD1,-,TRBJ2-2,TRBV5-1,CASSLTGTALTGELFF,TGCGCCAGCAGCTTGACTGGGACAGCCCTGACCGGGGAGCTGTTTTTT
-,-,TRBJ2-2,TRBV6-5,CASKWGAGELFF,TGTGCCAGCAAGTGGGGGGCCGGGGAGCTGTTTTTT
-,-,TRBJ1-1,TRBV29-1,CSAMPGPRDTEAFF,TGCAGCGCTATGCCGGGCCCCAGGGACACTGAAGCTTTCTTT
-,-,TRBJ2-7,TRBV6-2/TRBV6-3,CASSYPLGGQVVEQYF,TGTGCCAGCAGTTACCCACTCGGAGGGCAGGTAGTTGAGCAGTACTTC
-,-,TRBJ2-5,TRBV7-3,CASSRAAGETQYF,TGTGCCAGCAGCCGTGCGGCAGGGGAGACCCAGTACTTC
-,once,TRBJ2-7,TRBV27,CASSVGSSYEQYF,TGTGCCAGCAGTGTTGGGAGTTCCTACGAGCAGTACTTC
TRBD1,-,TRBJ2-7,TRBV29-1,CSVGGTGDLYF,TGCAGCGTTGGAGGGACAGGGGATCTGTACTTC
-,many,TRBJ2-2,TRBV19,CASSIRGAVAGELFF,TGTGCCAGTAGTATTCGGGGGGCGGTGGCCGGGGAGCTGTTTTTT
TRBD2,-,TRBJ2-3,TRBV4-3,CASSQVLAGGDTQYF,TGCGCCAGCAGCCAAGTACTAGCGGGGGGGGATACGCAGTATTTT
TRBD1,-,TRBJ2-1,TRBV11-1,CASSFRTGINEQFF,TGTGCCAGCAGCTTTAGGACAGGGATCAATGAGCAGTTCTTC
-,-,TRBJ2-6,TRBV4-1,CASSPRRLPSGRANVLTF,TGCGCCAGCAGCCCCCGTCGGTTGCCGTCAGGCCGGGCCAACGTCCTGACTTTC
-,-,TRBJ2-7,TRBV9,CASSVVVSSYEQYF,TGTGCCAGCAGCGTAGTGGTCAGCTCCTACGAGCAGTACTTC